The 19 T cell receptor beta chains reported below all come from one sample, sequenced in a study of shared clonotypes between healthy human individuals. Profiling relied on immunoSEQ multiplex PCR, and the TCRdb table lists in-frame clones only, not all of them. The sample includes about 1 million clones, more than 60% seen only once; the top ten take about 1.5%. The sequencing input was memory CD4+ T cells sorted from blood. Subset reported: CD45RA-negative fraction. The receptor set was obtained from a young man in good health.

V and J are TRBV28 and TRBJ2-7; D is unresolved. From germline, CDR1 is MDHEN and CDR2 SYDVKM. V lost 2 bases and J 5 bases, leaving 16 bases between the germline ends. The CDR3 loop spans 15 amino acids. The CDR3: CASSLPTKAADEQYF. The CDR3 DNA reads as TGTGCCAGCAGTTTACCCACCAAGGCTGCGGACGAGCAGTACTTC.

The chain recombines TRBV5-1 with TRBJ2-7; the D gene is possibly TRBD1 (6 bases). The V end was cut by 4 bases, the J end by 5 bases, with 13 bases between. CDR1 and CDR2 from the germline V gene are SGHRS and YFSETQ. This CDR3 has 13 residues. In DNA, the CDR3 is TGCGCCAGCAGCCAGACAGGATACGACGAGCAGTACTTC. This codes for CASSQTGYDEQYF.

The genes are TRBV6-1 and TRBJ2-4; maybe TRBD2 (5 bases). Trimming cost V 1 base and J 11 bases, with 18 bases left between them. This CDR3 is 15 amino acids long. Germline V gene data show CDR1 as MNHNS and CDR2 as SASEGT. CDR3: CASSEVGEGISFQYF. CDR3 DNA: TGTGCCAGCAGTGAAGTCGGGGAAGGGATTTCCTTTCAGTACTTC.

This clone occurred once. CDR3 sequence reads: CASSLAPYQETQYF. CDR3 in DNA: TGCGCCAGCAGCTTGGCTCCGTACCAAGAGACCCAGTACTTC. The chain carries TRBV5-1 and TRBJ2-5, with D uncertain. Germline V gives CDR1 SGHRS, CDR2 YFSETQ. The CDR3 runs to 14 residues. Trimming left V 0 bases short and J 0 bases short, with 6 bases between.

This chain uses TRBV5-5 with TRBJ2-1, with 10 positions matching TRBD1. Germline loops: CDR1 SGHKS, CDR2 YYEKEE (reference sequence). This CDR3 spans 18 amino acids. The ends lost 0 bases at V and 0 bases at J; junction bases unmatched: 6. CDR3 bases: TGTGCCAGCAGCTTGGGGGACAGGGGACGGGGCTCCTACAATGAGCAGTTCTTC. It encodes CASSLGDRGRGSYNEQFF.

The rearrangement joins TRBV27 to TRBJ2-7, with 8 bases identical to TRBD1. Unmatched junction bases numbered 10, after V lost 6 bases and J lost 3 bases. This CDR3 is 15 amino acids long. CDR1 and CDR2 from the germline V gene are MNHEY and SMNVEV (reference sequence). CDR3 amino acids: CASRPQQGGSYEQYF. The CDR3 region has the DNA TGTGCCAGCAGACCTCAACAGGGGGGAAGCTACGAGCAGTACTTC.

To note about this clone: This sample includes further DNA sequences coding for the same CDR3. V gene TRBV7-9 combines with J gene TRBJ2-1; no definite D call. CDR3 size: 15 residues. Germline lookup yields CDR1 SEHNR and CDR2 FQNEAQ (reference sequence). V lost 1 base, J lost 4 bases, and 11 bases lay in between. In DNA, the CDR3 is TGTGCCAGCAGCTTAGGGTCAAGCTCATACAATGAGCAGTTCTTC. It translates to CASSLGSSSYNEQFF.

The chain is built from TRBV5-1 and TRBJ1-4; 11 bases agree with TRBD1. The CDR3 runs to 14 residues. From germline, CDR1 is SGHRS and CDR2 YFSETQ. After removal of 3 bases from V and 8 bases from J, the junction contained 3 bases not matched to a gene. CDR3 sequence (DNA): TGCGCCAGCAGCTGGGGACAGGGGGACGAAAAACTGTTTTTT. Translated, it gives CASSWGQGDEKLFF.

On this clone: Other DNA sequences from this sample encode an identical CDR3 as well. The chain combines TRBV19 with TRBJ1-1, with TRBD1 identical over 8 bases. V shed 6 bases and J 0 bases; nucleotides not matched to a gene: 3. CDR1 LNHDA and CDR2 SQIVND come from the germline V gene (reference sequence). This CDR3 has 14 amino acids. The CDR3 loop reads CASRGQGVNTEAFF. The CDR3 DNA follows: TGTGCCAGTAGAGGACAGGGTGTGAACACTGAAGCTTTCTTT.

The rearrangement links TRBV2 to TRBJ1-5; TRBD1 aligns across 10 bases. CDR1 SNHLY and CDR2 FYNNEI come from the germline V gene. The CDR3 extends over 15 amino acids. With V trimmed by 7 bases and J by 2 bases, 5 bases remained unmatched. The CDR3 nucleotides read TGTGCCAGCACCTTGACAGGGGGCGGCAATCAGCCCCAGCATTTT. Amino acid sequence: CASTLTGGGNQPQHF. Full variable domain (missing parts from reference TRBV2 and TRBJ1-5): EPEVTQTPSHQVTQMGQEVILRCVPISNHLYFYWYRQILGQKVEFLVSFYNNEISEKSEIFDDQFSVERPDGSNFTLKIRSTKLEDSAMYFCASTLTGGGNQPQHFGDGTRLSIL.

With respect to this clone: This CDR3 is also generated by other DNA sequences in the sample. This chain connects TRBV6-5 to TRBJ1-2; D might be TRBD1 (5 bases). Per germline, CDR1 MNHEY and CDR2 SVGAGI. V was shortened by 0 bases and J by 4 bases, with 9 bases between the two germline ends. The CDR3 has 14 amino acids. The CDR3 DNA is TGTGCCAGCAGTTACTCTAGGAGGGGCTATGGCTACACCTTC. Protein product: CASSYSRRGYGYTF.

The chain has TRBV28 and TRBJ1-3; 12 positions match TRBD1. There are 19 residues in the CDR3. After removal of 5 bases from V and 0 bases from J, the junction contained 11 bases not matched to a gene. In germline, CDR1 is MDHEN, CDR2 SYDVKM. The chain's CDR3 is CASSPPGTGGSYSGNTIYF. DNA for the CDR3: TGTGCCAGCAGTCCACCCGGGACAGGGGGCTCTTACTCTGGAAACACCATATATTTT.

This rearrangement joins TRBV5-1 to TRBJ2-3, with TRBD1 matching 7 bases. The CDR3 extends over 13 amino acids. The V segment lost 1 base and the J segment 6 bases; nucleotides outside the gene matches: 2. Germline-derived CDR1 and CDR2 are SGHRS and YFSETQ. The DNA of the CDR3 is TGCGCCAGCAGCTTGATAGGGGGCGATACGCAGTATTTT. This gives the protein CASSLIGGDTQYF.

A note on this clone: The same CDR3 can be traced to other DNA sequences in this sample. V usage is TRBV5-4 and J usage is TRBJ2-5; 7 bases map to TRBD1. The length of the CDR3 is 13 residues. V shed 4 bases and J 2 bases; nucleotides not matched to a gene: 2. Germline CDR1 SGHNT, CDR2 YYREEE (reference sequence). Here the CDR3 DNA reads TGTGCCAGCAGCCTGGGACAGCAAGAGACCCAGTACTTC. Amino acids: CASSLGQQETQYF.

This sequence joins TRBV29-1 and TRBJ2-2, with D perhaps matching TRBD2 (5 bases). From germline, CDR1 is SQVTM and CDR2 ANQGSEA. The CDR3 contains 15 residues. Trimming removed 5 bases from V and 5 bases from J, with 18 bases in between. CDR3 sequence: CSVMLQDLPTGELFF. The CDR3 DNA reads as TGCAGCGTTATGCTCCAGGACTTACCGACCGGGGAGCTGTTTTTT.

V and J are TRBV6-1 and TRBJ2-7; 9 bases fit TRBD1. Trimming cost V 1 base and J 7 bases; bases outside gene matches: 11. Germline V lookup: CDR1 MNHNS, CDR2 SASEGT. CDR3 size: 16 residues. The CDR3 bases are TGTGCCAGCAGTGAAGGGGGGGGACAGGGAGTTCGGGAGCAGTACTTC. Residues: CASSEGGGQGVREQYF.

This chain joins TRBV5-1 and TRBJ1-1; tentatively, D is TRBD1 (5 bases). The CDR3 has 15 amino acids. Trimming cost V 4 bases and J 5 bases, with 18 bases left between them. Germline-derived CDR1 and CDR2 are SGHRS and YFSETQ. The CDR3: CASSPGAGRGTEAFF. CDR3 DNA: TGCGCCAGCAGCCCTGGGGCAGGTAGAGGAACTGAAGCTTTCTTT.

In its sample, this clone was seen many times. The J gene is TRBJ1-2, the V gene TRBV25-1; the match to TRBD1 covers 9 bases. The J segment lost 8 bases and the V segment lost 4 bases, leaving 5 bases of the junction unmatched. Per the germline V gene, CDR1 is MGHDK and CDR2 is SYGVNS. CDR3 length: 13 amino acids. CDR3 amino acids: CASSVGTGSGYTF. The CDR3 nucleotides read TGTGCCAGCAGTGTGGGGACAGGGAGCGGCTACACCTTC.

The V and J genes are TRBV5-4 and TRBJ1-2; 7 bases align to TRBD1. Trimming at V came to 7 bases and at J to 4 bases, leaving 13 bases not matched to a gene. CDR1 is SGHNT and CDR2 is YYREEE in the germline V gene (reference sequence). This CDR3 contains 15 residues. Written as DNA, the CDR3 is TGTGCCAGCGTGGGACAGAACCAGATCCCCTATGGCTACACCTTC. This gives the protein CASVGQNQIPYGYTF.